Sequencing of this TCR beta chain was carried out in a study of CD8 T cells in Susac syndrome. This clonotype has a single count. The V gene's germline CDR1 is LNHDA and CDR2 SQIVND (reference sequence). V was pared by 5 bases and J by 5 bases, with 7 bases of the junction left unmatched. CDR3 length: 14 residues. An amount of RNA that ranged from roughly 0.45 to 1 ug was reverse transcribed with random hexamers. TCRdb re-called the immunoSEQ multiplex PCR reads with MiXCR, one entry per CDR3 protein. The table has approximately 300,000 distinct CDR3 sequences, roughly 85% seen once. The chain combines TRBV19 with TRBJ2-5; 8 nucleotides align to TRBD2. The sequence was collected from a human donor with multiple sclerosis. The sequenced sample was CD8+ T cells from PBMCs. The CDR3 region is CASSLIAGTETQYF. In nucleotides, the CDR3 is TGTGCCAGTAGTCTCATAGCGGGAACGGAGACCCAGTACTTC.